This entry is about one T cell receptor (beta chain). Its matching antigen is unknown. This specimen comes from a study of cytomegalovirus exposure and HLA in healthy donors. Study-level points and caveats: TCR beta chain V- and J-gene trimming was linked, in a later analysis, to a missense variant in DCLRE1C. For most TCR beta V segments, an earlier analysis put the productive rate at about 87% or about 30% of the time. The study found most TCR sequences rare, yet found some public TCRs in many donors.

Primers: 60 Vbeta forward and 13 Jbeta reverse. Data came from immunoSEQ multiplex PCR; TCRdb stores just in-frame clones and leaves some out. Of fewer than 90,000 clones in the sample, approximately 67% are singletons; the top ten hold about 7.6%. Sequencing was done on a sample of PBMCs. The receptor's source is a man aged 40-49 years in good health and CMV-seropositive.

The DNA for the CDR3 is TGCGCCAGCAGCCAAGCTAGGGGGCCGTACACTGAAGCTTTCTTT. This gives the protein CASSQARGPYTEAFF. The chain carries TRBV4-3 and TRBJ1-1, with TRBD1 matching 7 bases. J gave up 3 bases and V 1 base, and 5 bases lay outside the gene matches. Germline-derived CDR1 and CDR2 are LGHNA and YSLEER. The CDR3 length is 15 residues.